These 23 T cell receptor beta chains came from one sample sequenced in a study of OX40 agonist ivuxolimab in advanced cancers. TCRdb's copy holds only in-frame clones and misses some; the assay was immunoSEQ multiplex PCR. The sample has about 89,000 clones; roughly 90% are singletons. Sequenced here: CD4+ or CD8+ T cells sorted from blood, sampled in a trial of the OX40 agonist ivuxolimab. The source of these receptors is an adult with an advanced solid tumor such as melanoma, head and neck, liver or kidney cancer.

V usage is TRBV11-1 and J usage is TRBJ2-2; maybe TRBD1 (5 bases). Germline-derived CDR1 and CDR2 are SGHAT and FQDESV (reference sequence). Trimming left V 5 bases short and J 6 bases short, with 16 bases between. This CDR3 is 15 amino acids long. The CDR3 DNA reads TGTGCCAGCAGCCCCCTGTTGGGGCCGGCCGGGGAGCTGTTTTTT. It yields the protein CASSPLLGPAGELFF.

Only one count was recorded for this clone. The J gene is TRBJ1-1, the V gene TRBV15, with TRBD1 as a possible D gene (5 bases). Trimming removed 3 bases from V and 1 base from J, with 18 bases in between. The CDR3 totals 17 residues. Germline-derived CDR1 and CDR2 are LNHNV and YYDKDF (reference sequence). CDR3 bases: TGTGCCACCAGCAGCCGATCGGGCAGGGCGGGGAACACTGAAGCTTTCTTT. Its protein product is CATSSRSGRAGNTEAFF.

The CDR3 DNA is TGTGCCAGCAGCTTGGCGGGTACGGCGGAACAGTACTTC. Amino acids: CASSLAGTAEQYF. The genes are TRBV5-8 and TRBJ2-7; D not certain. This CDR3 is built from 13 residues. Trimming removed 0 bases from V and 10 bases from J, with 14 bases in between. Germline lookup yields CDR1 SGHTS and CDR2 YDEGEE.

The V and J genes are TRBV7-9 and TRBJ1-6; no reliable D call. Germline lookup yields CDR1 SEHNR and CDR2 FQNEAQ (reference sequence). The CDR3 loop spans 16 amino acids. Trimming took off 1 base at V and 3 bases at J, with 10 bases between the two ends. Here the CDR3 reads CASSLVLGNYNSPLHF. CDR3 sequence (DNA): TGTGCCAGCAGCTTAGTCCTGGGAAACTATAATTCACCCCTCCACTTT. Supplemented by reference TRBV7-9 and TRBJ1-6, the full variable domain reads DTGVSQNPRHKITKRGQNVTFRCDPISEHNRLYWYRQTLGQGPEFLTYFQNEAQLEKSRLLSDRFSAERPKGSFSTLEIQRTEQGDSAMYLCASSLVLGNYNSPLHFGNGTRLTVT.

The chain is built from TRBV6-5 and TRBJ1-1; maybe TRBD1 (5 bases). The germline CDR1 and CDR2 sequences are MNHEY and SVGAGI. The CDR3 has 13 amino acids. Trimming shortened V by 2 bases and J by 5 bases, and 9 bases separated the two germline ends. Here the CDR3 reads CASSYRGRTEAFF. In DNA, the CDR3 is TGTGCCAGCAGTTACAGGGGACGGACTGAAGCTTTCTTT.

As regards this clone: Other DNA sequences in the sample encode the same CDR3. This chain joins TRBV7-9 and TRBJ2-7; perhaps TRBD1 as D (6 bases). This CDR3 has 14 residues. V shed 7 bases and J shed 4 bases, with 17 bases lying between them. Looked up from germline, CDR1 is SEHNR and CDR2 is FQNEAQ (reference sequence). The CDR3 sequence is CASKRQDGSYEQYF. The DNA for the CDR3 is TGTGCCAGCAAACGACAGGATGGATCATACGAGCAGTACTTC.

The sample holds a few counts of this clone. The chain joins TRBV30 to TRBJ1-6; TRBD1 aligns across 8 bases. The germline CDR1 and CDR2 sequences are GTSNPN and SVGIG (reference sequence). There are 15 residues in the CDR3. Unmatched junction bases numbered 9, after V lost 2 bases and J lost 9 bases. The DNA for the CDR3 is TGTGCCTGGAGTCCCACGACAGGGGAAGGTTCACCCCTCCACTTT. This gives the protein CAWSPTTGEGSPLHF. The full variable domain, with the rest looked up from reference TRBV30 and TRBJ1-6, is SQTIHQWPATLVQPVGSPLSLECTVEGTSNPNLYWYRQAAGRGLQLLFYSVGIGQISSEVPQNLSASRPQDRQFILSSKKLLLSDSGFYLCAWSPTTGEGSPLHFGNGTRLTVT.

As concerns this clone: Germline is not matched at one junction end, which may reflect a read error. The chain recombines TRBV27 with TRBJ1-6, with D unresolved. The length of the CDR3 is 15 residues. Looked up from germline, CDR1 is MNHEY and CDR2 is SMNVEV (reference sequence). CDR3 in DNA: TGTGTCAGCAGTTCCACGGGGAGGCGGAATTCACCCCTCCACTTT. Amino acids: CVSSSTGRRNSPLHF.

This chain connects TRBV7-6 to TRBJ2-5, with 8 nucleotides matching TRBD1. V was pared by 5 bases and J by 5 bases, with 4 bases of the junction left unmatched. This CDR3 is 13 amino acids long. Germline CDR1 SGHVS, CDR2 FNYEAQ. The CDR3 coding sequence is TGTGCCAGCAGCAGGACAGGGATGGAGACCCAGTACTTC. Amino acid sequence: CASSRTGMETQYF.

This chain connects TRBV14 to TRBJ1-1, with 9 bases matching TRBD1. The germline V gene encodes CDR1 SGHDN and CDR2 FVKESK. The J segment lost 6 bases and the V segment lost 1 base, leaving 6 bases of the junction unmatched. The CDR3 covers 15 residues. CDR3 sequence (DNA): TGTGCCAGCAGCCAAGTTCGGGGACAGGGCGCTGAAGCTTTCTTT. Translation gives CASSQVRGQGAEAFF.

The CDR3 sequence is CASRRGLQETQYF. The DNA for the CDR3 is TGTGCCAGCAGGCGGGGGCTCCAAGAGACCCAGTACTTC. The rearrangement uses TRBV6-1 and TRBJ2-5; a possible D gene is TRBD2 (7 bases). The CDR3 has 13 residues. CDR1 MNHNS and CDR2 SASEGT come from the germline V gene. The V end was cut by 6 bases, the J end by 1 base, with 9 bases between.

The chain carries TRBV5-1 and TRBJ2-1; no clear D gene. Germline lookup yields CDR1 SGHRS and CDR2 YFSETQ. The germline V and J ends were trimmed by 4 bases and 6 bases, with 17 bases remaining between them. The length of the CDR3 is 15 residues. The CDR3 region is CASSPDVSQFNEQFF. The CDR3 DNA reads as TGCGCCAGCAGCCCTGACGTATCCCAATTCAATGAGCAGTTCTTC. The full variable domain, in which reference TRBV5-1 and TRBJ2-1 provide the parts outside the CDR3, is KAGVTQTPRYLIKTRGQQVTLSCSPISGHRSVSWYQQTPGQGLQFLFEYFSETQRNKGNFPGRFSGRQFSNSRSEMNVSTLELGDSALYLCASSPDVSQFNEQFFGPGTRLTVL.

The V and J genes are TRBV6-1 and TRBJ1-1, with D possibly TRBD1 on 6 matching bases. CDR3 size: 16 residues. Germline CDR1 reads MNHNS; CDR2 reads SASEGT. V lost 2 bases, J lost 0 bases, and 13 bases lay in between. CDR3 in DNA: TGTGCCAGCAGTGAAATTGGGGGCCCCTTGAACACTGAAGCTTTCTTT. It specifies CASSEIGGPLNTEAFF.

This clone was picked up one time. The V call is TRBV4-2, the J call TRBJ1-2, with TRBD1 as a possible D gene (6 bases). The germline V and J ends were trimmed by 4 bases and 8 bases, with 17 bases remaining between them. Germline V lookup: CDR1 LGHNA, CDR2 YNFKEQ. The CDR3 loop spans 14 amino acids. The chain's CDR3 is CASSLHFGGRGYTF. CDR3 nucleotide sequence: TGTGCCAGCAGCCTGCACTTCGGGGGGCGAGGCTACACCTTC.

The J gene is TRBJ2-1, the V gene TRBV10-3; 8 bases map to TRBD2. Germline V CDR1 and CDR2: ENHRY, SYGVKD. The V segment lost 3 bases and the J segment 0 bases; nucleotides outside the gene matches: 4. This CDR3 region has 16 residues. Here the CDR3 DNA reads TGTGCCATCAGTGACAGCGGGGGCGCCTCCTACAATGAGCAGTTCTTC. Protein product: CAISDSGGASYNEQFF.

The V call is TRBV18, the J call TRBJ1-5; no clear D gene. V was pared by 4 bases and J by 2 bases, with 12 bases between. CDR1 is KGHSH, CDR2 LQKENI, per germline. This CDR3 comprises 15 residues. In nucleotides, the CDR3 is TGTGCCAGCTCACAGGCAAGCAAGGGCAATCAGCCCCAGCATTTT. Its translation: CASSQASKGNQPQHF.

This chain uses TRBV7-9 with TRBJ1-1; D perhaps matches TRBD1 (5 bases). The ends were cut back, 3 bases at V and 2 bases at J, with 10 bases in the middle. CDR1 is SEHNR, CDR2 FQNEAQ, per germline (reference sequence). This CDR3 has 14 amino acids. CDR3 in amino acids: CASSFQGRNTEAFF. The CDR3 region has the DNA TGTGCCAGCAGCTTTCAGGGCCGTAACACTGAAGCTTTCTTT. Filled out from reference TRBV7-9 and TRBJ1-1, the complete variable domain reads DTGVSQNPRHKITKRGQNVTFRCDPISEHNRLYWYRQTLGQGPEFLTYFQNEAQLEKSRLLSDRFSAERPKGSFSTLEIQRTEQGDSAMYLCASSFQGRNTEAFFGQGTRLTVV.

The genes are TRBV5-4 and TRBJ2-3; the D gene could be TRBD1 or TRBD2 (5 bases each). Trimming pared 0 bases from V and 7 bases from J, leaving 15 bases between. CDR1 and CDR2 (germline): SGHNT, YYREEE (reference sequence). The CDR3 consists of 15 residues. The CDR3 DNA is TGTGCCAGCAGCTTGGCCGGGGCTAGCAGAAATACGCAGTATTTT. Translation gives CASSLAGASRNTQYF.

The rearrangement uses TRBV4-2 and TRBJ2-5; 14 nucleotides match TRBD2. This CDR3 region has 18 residues. V shed 1 base and J 5 bases; nucleotides not matched to a gene: 9. Germline V gene data show CDR1 as LGHNA and CDR2 as YNFKEQ. The CDR3 here is CASSQGTSGGTTGETQYF. Here the CDR3 DNA reads TGTGCCAGCAGCCAAGGGACTAGCGGGGGGACTACCGGGGAGACCCAGTACTTC.

The V and J genes are TRBV18 and TRBJ2-1, with 10 nucleotides matching TRBD2. Germline V gives CDR1 KGHSH, CDR2 LQKENI. This CDR3 spans 14 amino acids. The J segment lost 15 bases and the V segment lost 3 bases, leaving 11 bases of the junction unmatched. The chain's CDR3 is CASSPPTSGGVVFF. DNA for the CDR3: TGTGCCAGCTCACCCCCTACCAGCGGGGGGGTGGTGTTCTTC.

The chain has TRBV7-2 and TRBJ1-6; unclear D gene. Germline loops: CDR1 SGHTA, CDR2 FQGNSA. The CDR3 totals 15 residues. V dropped 3 bases and J dropped 0 bases, with 6 bases sitting between them. DNA of the CDR3: TGTGCCAGCAGCTTTGGGAGCTCCTATAATTCACCCCTCCACTTT. This gives the protein CASSFGSSYNSPLHF.

This clone is a singleton in its sample. This rearrangement joins TRBV11-2 to TRBJ1-2; TRBD1 aligns across 7 bases. V was clipped by 6 bases and J by 6 bases; unmatched bases: 7. The germline V gene encodes CDR1 SGHAT and CDR2 FQNNGV. The CDR3 has 13 amino acids. This chain's CDR3 is CASSRRGRDGYTF. The CDR3, as DNA: TGTGCCAGCAGTAGAAGGGGGCGCGATGGCTACACCTTC.

The chain employs TRBV5-5 and TRBJ1-3; maybe TRBD1 (6 bases). Germline V gene sequence: CDR1 SGHKS, CDR2 YYEKEE (reference sequence). V was cut by 2 bases and J by 1 base, with 10 bases left in between. This CDR3 is built from 15 residues. The CDR3 DNA reads TGTGCCAGCAGCTTTCAGGGGCTGTCTGGAAACACCATATATTTT. Translation gives CASSFQGLSGNTIYF.